The 32 T cell receptor beta chains in this list originate from one sample, sequenced in a study of blood T cells in healthy people across ages. The authors ran a second PCR of roughly 6 to 12 cycles using a sample-barcoded 5' primer and a J-beta primer mix. TCRdb re-analysed the 5' RACE reads in MiXCR, keeping a single row per CDR3 protein. This repertoire shows 700,000 or so distinct CDR3 sequences, 22% found once; its top ten account for roughly 22%. The specimen was blood. Receptors were obtained from a man in his 70s in good health.

The rearrangement links TRBV20-1 to TRBJ2-7; D gene unclear. V lost 2 bases and J lost 1, with 6 bases in between. CDR1 is DFQATT, CDR2 SNEGSKA, per germline (reference sequence). This CDR3 contains 12 residues. Here the CDR3 DNA reads TGCAGTGCTAGATCAGCGTCCTACGAGCAGTACGTC. Translation gives CSARSASYEQYV.

This rearrangement joins TRBV12-3 or TRBV12-4 to TRBJ1-1; D gene unclear. There are 14 residues in the CDR3. The V gene lost 4 bases and the J gene lost 0 bases, with 9 bases spanning the gap. The CDR3: CASSWTYMNTEAFF. The CDR3 coding sequence is TGTGCCAGCAGTTGGACCTACATGAACACTGAAGCTTTCTTT.

This clonotype came up once. The chain has TRBV29-1 and TRBJ1-4; D gene uncertain. With 7 bases removed from V and 14 bases from J, the gap between germline ends came to 17 bases. Germline values: CDR1 SQVTM, CDR2 ANQGSEA. The CDR3 runs to 11 residues. The CDR3 DNA reads TGCAGCGCCGGAGAGTTGTATGATCTGTTTTTT. Translation: CSAGELYDLFF.

This chain uses TRBV20-1 with TRBJ1-2; D possibly corresponds to TRBD1 (6 bases). The ends were cut back, 3 bases at V and 2 bases at J, with 13 bases in the middle. Germline CDR1 DFQATT, CDR2 SNEGSKA (reference sequence). The CDR3 consists of 14 residues. The chain's CDR3 is CSAREDSLNYGYTF. CDR3 nucleotides: TGCAGTGCTAGGGAGGACAGTCTAAACTATGGCTACACCTTC.

The chain combines TRBV5-1 with TRBJ1-4, with D perhaps matching TRBD1 (6 bases). Germline CDR1 is SGHRS and CDR2 is YFSETQ. The CDR3 length is 16 residues. Trimming removed 4 bases from V and 4 bases from J, with 17 bases in between. This CDR3 is CASSPNGGAINEKLFF. The CDR3 DNA follows: TGCGCCAGCAGCCCGAATGGGGGGGCGATTAATGAAAAACTGTTTTTT.

A few counts support this clonotype. The CDR3 DNA sequence: TGTGCCAGCAGCTTAACCACAGGGAGATATGGCTACACCTTC. This translates into CASSLTTGRYGYTF. The gene calls are TRBV11-2 and TRBJ1-2; TRBD1 is a possible D gene (6 bases). Trimming removed 2 bases from V and 5 bases from J, with 12 bases in between. Germline CDR1 SGHAT, CDR2 FQNNGV. The CDR3 loop spans 14 amino acids.

DNA of the CDR3: TGTGCCAGCAGTTACTTGGGAGGCTACACCTTC. This encodes CASSYLGGYTF. This chain links TRBV6-5 with TRBJ1-2; D gene uncertain. CDR1 MNHEY and CDR2 SVGAGI come from the germline V gene. This CDR3 has 11 residues. The V end was cut by 1 base, the J end by 8 bases, with 5 bases between.

This clonotype was seen only once. J is TRBJ2-1 and V is TRBV12-3 or TRBV12-4; 7 bases map to TRBD1. The J call is uncertain, as TRBJ2-7 better fits the DNA end. This CDR3 has 14 residues. CDR3 nucleotides: TGTGCCAGCAGCCCTCCGGGACAGTTCTACGAGCAGTACGTC. This encodes CASSPPGQFYEQYV.

Only a few counts were recorded for this clonotype. The chain carries TRBV27 and TRBJ2-1, with D unclear. The CDR3 loop spans 15 amino acids. CDR1 and CDR2 (germline): MNHEY, SMNVEV (reference sequence). Deletions cut 7 bases from V and 6 bases from J, with 19 bases between. The CDR3 protein is CASTPRPPLRNEQFF. The CDR3 bases are TGTGCCAGCACCCCAAGACCCCCCCTCCGCAATGAGCAGTTCTTC.

The sample holds a few counts of this clonotype. This chain connects TRBV6-2 or TRBV6-3 to TRBJ2-5; no clear D. Trimming pared 6 bases from V and 5 bases from J, leaving 13 bases between. Germline V gives CDR1 MNHEY, CDR2 SVGEGT. The CDR3 has 13 residues. The CDR3 spells CASRSSSGETQYF. In nucleotides, the CDR3 is TGTGCCAGCAGATCCTCCTCCGGTGAGACCCAGTACTTC.

This clonotype was counted between two and nine times. V usage is TRBV12-3 or TRBV12-4 and J usage is TRBJ1-5; 7 positions match TRBD1. There are 13 residues in the CDR3. V lost 7 bases, J lost 10 bases, and 10 bases stayed unmatched. As DNA, the CDR3 is TGTGCCAGCACCCGGGACAGTTTATCACCCCAGCATTTT. This translates into CASTRDSLSPQHF.

This clonotype was seen a handful of times. The chain combines TRBV20-1 with TRBJ1-6; 9 positions agree with TRBD1. The trim removed 5 bases at V and 3 bases at J, leaving 2 bases unmatched. Germline V lookup: CDR1 DFQATT, CDR2 SNEGSKA (reference sequence). The CDR3 loop spans 14 amino acids. For the CDR3, the DNA is TGCAGTGCTCAGACAGGGGGCTATAATTCACCCCTCCACTTT. Translating it yields CSAQTGGYNSPLHF.

Points on this clonotype: The CDR3 does not end in the conserved phenylalanine or tryptophan, so this is likely a read error. The chain carries TRBV18 and TRBJ2-5, with D perhaps TRBD1 (6 bases). This CDR3 contains 13 residues. V gave up 3 bases and J gave up 11 bases, with 16 bases separating them. Germline V lookup: CDR1 KGHSH, CDR2 LQKENI. The CDR3 here is CASSPGDNYEQYV. The CDR3 DNA is TGTGCCAGCTCACCGGGGGACAACTACGAACAGTACGTC.

This chain connects TRBV6-6 to TRBJ2-7; the D call may be TRBD1 or TRBD2 (5 bases each). Germline assignment: CDR1 MNHNY and CDR2 SVGAGI (reference sequence). V lost 0 bases to trimming and J lost 9 bases, with 15 bases between them. This CDR3 comprises 14 residues. The CDR3 nucleotides read TGTGCCAGCAGTTACTCGGGGACGGCGTGGGGGCAGTACGTC. It encodes CASSYSGTAWGQYV.

The rearrangement uses TRBV3-1 and TRBJ2-3; D is uncertain. Germline V lookup: CDR1 LGHDT, CDR2 YNNKEL (reference sequence). CDR3 size: 13 residues. Trimming took 4 bases from V and 7 from J, leaving 12 bases between them. For the CDR3, the DNA is TGTGCCAGCAGCCTCGCATTTGCGAATACGCAGTATTTT. Protein: CASSLAFANTQYF.

J is TRBJ1-4 and V is TRBV18; 8 nucleotides align to TRBD1. The CDR3 has 16 amino acids. With V trimmed by 3 bases and J by 3 bases, 6 bases remained unmatched. Germline V gene lookup returns CDR1 KGHSH and CDR2 LQKENI. The CDR3 DNA reads as TGTGCCAGCTCACCGATTCGACAGGGGTCTAATGAAAAACTGTTTTTT. This gives the protein CASSPIRQGSNEKLFF. Full variable domain (remainder filled in from reference TRBV18 and TRBJ1-4): NAGVMQNPRHLVRRRGQEARLRCSPMKGHSHVYWYRQLPEEGLKFMVYLQKENIIDESGMPKERFSAEFPKEGPSILRIQQVVRGDSAAYFCASSPIRQGSNEKLFFGSGTQLSVL.

A few counts support this clonotype. J is TRBJ2-5 and V is TRBV28; D perhaps matches TRBD2 (6 bases). Germline lookup yields CDR1 MDHEN and CDR2 SYDVKM. The V gene lost 6 bases and the J gene lost 11 bases, with 22 bases spanning the gap. This CDR3 contains 14 residues. In DNA, the CDR3 is TGTGCCAGCAGCAAGGGGCGGGGAAGGAGATGGCAGTACTTC. This codes for CASSKGRGRRWQYF.

The table lists this clonotype with a few counts. The chain recombines TRBV7-2 with TRBJ2-1; TRBD1 might be the D (5 bases). V was trimmed by 3 bases and J by 2 bases, leaving 11 bases between them. This CDR3 comprises 15 residues. Germline-derived CDR1 and CDR2 are SGHTA and FQGNSA. This CDR3 is CASSLAGRTYNEQFF. In nucleotides, the CDR3 is TGTGCCAGCAGCTTGGCAGGGCGCACCTACAATGAGCAGTTCTTC.

The gene calls are TRBV6-5 and TRBJ2-1; possibly TRBD1 or TRBD2 for D (5 bases each). The V gene's germline CDR1 is MNHEY and CDR2 SVGAGI. V lost 8 bases, J lost 7 bases, and 9 bases lay in between. This CDR3 is 11 amino acids long. The CDR3 DNA sequence: TGTGCCAGCGGGACCAAAAATGAGCAGTTCTTC. Translation gives CASGTKNEQFF.

This clonotype was seen ten or more times. The chain uses TRBV7-2 and TRBJ2-5; 8 nucleotides match TRBD2. V lost 2 bases to trimming and J lost 4 bases; unmatched junction nucleotides: 6. Germline-derived CDR1 and CDR2 are SGHTA and FQGNSA. The CDR3 contains 15 residues. The CDR3 region is CASSLSAGGPETQYF. The CDR3 DNA reads TGTGCCAGCAGCTTAAGTGCGGGAGGCCCAGAGACCCAGTACTTC. The variable domain in full, completed from reference TRBV7-2 and TRBJ2-5, reads GAGVSQSPSNKVTEKGKDVELRCDPISGHTALYWYRQSLGQGLEFLIYFQGNSAPDKSGLPSDRFSAERTGGSVSTLTIQRTQQEDSAVYLCASSLSAGGPETQYFGPGTRLLVL.

J is TRBJ2-1 and V is TRBV12-3 or TRBV12-4; D unresolved. The DNA end is more similar to TRBJ2-5, so the J call may be wrong. This CDR3 contains 15 residues. Here the CDR3 reads CASSSWVLPLETQYF. CDR3 in DNA: TGTGCCAGCAGTTCATGGGTCCTACCCCTAGAGACCCAGTACTTC.

The chain uses TRBV10-3 and TRBJ2-3; D is perhaps TRBD2 (5 bases). Germline V gene sequence: CDR1 ENHRY, CDR2 SYGVKD. The CDR3 is made up of 13 amino acids. V lost 6 bases and J 6 bases, leaving 13 bases between the germline ends. The chain's CDR3 is CAIRGSEFDTQYF. Here the CDR3 DNA reads TGTGCCATCAGGGGTAGCGAATTTGATACGCAGTATTTT.

V and J are TRBV5-1 and TRBJ1-4; TRBD1 is a possible D gene (6 bases). Trimming removed 4 bases from V and 0 bases from J, with 13 bases in between. Looked up from germline, CDR1 is SGHRS and CDR2 is YFSETQ. The CDR3 is 16 residues long. In DNA, the CDR3 is TGCGCCAGCAGCCCGGGGGCGGGAGCAACTAATGAAAAACTGTTTTTT. Translated, it gives CASSPGAGATNEKLFF.

Only a few counts were recorded for this clonotype. The chain recombines TRBV5-6 with TRBJ2-7, with a tentative D call TRBD2 (6 bases). The CDR3 runs 15 residues. The germline V gene has CDR1 SGHDT and CDR2 YYEEEE. V lost 7 bases and J lost 2, with 19 bases in between. CDR3 in amino acids: CASGTLAFTAYEQYF. CDR3 DNA: TGTGCCAGCGGGACCCTAGCGTTCACGGCCTACGAGCAGTACTTC.

The chain recombines TRBV15 with TRBJ2-1; D gene unclear. The CDR3 consists of 12 residues. V shed 3 bases and J shed 6 bases, with 6 bases lying between them. Germline CDR1 LNHNV, CDR2 YYDKDF (reference sequence). The CDR3 region has the DNA TGTGCCACCAGCAGTTCCCTCAATGAGCAGTTCTTC. Residues: CATSSSLNEQFF.

The chain joins TRBV12-3 or TRBV12-4 to TRBJ2-5, with 7 positions matching TRBD1. Matching the DNA end better, TRBJ2-7 makes the J call doubtful. The CDR3 consists of 14 residues. DNA for the CDR3: TGTGCCAGCAGGACAGGGAATATCGAGTACGAGCAGTACGTC. It specifies CASRTGNIEYEQYV.

The rearrangement joins TRBV9 to TRBJ1-2; the D gene is possibly TRBD1 (5 bases). Germline V gene data show CDR1 as SGDLS and CDR2 as YYNGEE. Trimming stripped 4 bases from V and 3 bases from J, with 13 bases between. This CDR3 has 14 amino acids. CDR3 nucleotides: TGTGCCAGCAGCTCCCGGGACCGCTACTATGGCTACACCTTC. Encoded protein: CASSSRDRYYGYTF.

This clonotype was observed a handful of times. The chain employs TRBV20-1 and TRBJ2-3; TRBD2 matches at 10 bases. CDR1 is DFQATT and CDR2 is SNEGSKA in the germline V gene (reference sequence). This CDR3 region has 15 residues. After removal of 5 bases from V and 1 base from J, the junction contained 6 bases not matched to a gene. CDR3 sequence: CSASGTSVGTDTQYF. The CDR3 DNA sequence: TGCAGTGCTTCCGGGACTAGCGTTGGCACAGATACGCAGTATTTT.

As DNA, the CDR3 is TGCGCCAGCAGCCAAGAACCTGGGGACTACAAAAACATTCAGTACTTC. Protein sequence: CASSQEPGDYKNIQYF. The V and J genes are TRBV4-1 and TRBJ2-4, with TRBD2 identical over 7 bases. The CDR3 loop spans 16 amino acids. Trimming cost V 0 bases and J 3 bases; bases outside gene matches: 5. Germline V gene data show CDR1 as MGHRA and CDR2 as YSYEKL.

V and J are TRBV29-1 and TRBJ1-1, with D unresolved. The germline V and J ends were trimmed by 8 bases and 1 base, with 11 bases remaining between them. Per germline, CDR1 SQVTM and CDR2 ANQGSEA. This CDR3 spans 12 amino acids. CDR3 coding DNA: TGCAGCTCGAAAGAGGGGAACACTGAAGCTTTCTTT. It encodes CSSKEGNTEAFF.

This clonotype was detected only a few times. The rearrangement uses TRBV24-1 and TRBJ2-3; 7 positions match TRBD2. The length of the CDR3 is 15 residues. Germline CDR1 is KGHDR and CDR2 is SFDVKD. V was clipped by 5 bases and J by 9 bases; unmatched bases: 13. CDR3 sequence: CATSGNRGGGGTQYF. The CDR3 DNA is TGTGCCACCAGTGGAAATCGCGGGGGTGGGGGGACGCAGTATTTT.

This clonotype was counted a few times. This rearrangement joins TRBV20-1 to TRBJ2-3; D unclear. The CDR3 totals 11 residues. Trimming stripped 8 bases from V and 2 bases from J, with 8 bases between. The germline gives CDR1 DFQATT, CDR2 SNEGSKA (reference sequence). CDR3 amino acids: CSLTLTDTQYF. Here the CDR3 DNA reads TGCAGTCTTACCCTCACAGATACGCAGTATTTT.